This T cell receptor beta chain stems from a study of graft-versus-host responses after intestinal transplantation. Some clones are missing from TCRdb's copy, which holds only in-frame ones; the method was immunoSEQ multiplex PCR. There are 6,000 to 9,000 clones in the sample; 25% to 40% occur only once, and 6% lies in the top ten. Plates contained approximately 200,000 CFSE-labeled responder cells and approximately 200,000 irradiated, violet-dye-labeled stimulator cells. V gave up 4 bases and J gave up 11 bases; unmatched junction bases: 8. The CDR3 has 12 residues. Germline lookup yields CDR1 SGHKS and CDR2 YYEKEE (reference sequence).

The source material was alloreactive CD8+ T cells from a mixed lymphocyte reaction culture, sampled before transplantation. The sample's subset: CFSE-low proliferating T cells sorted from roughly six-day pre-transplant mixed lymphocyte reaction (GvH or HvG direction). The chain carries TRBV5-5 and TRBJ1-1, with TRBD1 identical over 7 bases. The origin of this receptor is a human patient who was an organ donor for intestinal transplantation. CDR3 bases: TGTGCCAGCAGCCCGATAAGGGGGCCGGCTTTCTTT. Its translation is CASSPIRGPAFF. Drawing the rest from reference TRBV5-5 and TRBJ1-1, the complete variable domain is DAGVTQSPTHLIKTRGQQVTLRCSPISGHKSVSWYQQVLGQGPQFIFQYYEKEERGRGNFPDRFSARQFPNYSSELNVNALLLGDSALYLCASSPIRGPAFFGQGTRLTVV.